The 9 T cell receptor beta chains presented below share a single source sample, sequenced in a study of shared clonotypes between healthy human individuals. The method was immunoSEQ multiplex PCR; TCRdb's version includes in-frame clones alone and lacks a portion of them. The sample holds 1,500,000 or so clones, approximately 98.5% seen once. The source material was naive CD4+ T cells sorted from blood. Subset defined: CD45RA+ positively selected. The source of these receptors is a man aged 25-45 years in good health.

Written as DNA, the CDR3 is TGTGCCAGCAGTCCTCGAGGACATTGGTACGAGCAGTACTTC. Amino acids: CASSPRGHWYEQYF. The chain has TRBV27 and TRBJ2-7, with a possible D match to TRBD1 (5 bases). The V gene's germline CDR1 is MNHEY and CDR2 SMNVEV (reference sequence). The V end was cut by 5 bases, the J end by 4 bases, with 15 bases between. CDR3 length: 14 residues.

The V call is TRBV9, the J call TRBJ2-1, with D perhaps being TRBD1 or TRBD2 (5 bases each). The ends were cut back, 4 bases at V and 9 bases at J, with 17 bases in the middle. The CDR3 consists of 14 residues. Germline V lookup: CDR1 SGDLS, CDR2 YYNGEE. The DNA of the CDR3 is TGTGCCAGCAGCCCGGGGCAGTCAAACGGTGAGCAGTTCTTC. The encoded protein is CASSPGQSNGEQFF. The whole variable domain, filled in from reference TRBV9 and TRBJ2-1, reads DSGVTQTPKHLITATGQRVTLRCSPRSGDLSVYWYQQSLDQGLQFLIQYYNGEERAKGNILERFSAQQFPDLHSELNLSSLELGDSALYFCASSPGQSNGEQFFGPGTRLTVL.

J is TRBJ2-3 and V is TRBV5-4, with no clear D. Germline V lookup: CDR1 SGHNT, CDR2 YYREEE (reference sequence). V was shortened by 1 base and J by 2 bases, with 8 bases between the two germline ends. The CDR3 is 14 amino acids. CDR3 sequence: CASSLLGFTDTQYF. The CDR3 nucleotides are TGTGCCAGCAGCTTGCTGGGATTCACAGATACGCAGTATTTT.

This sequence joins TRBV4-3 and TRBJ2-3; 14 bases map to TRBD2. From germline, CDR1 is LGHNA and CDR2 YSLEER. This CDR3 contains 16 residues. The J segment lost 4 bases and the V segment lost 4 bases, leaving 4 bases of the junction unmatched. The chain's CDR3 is CASSRRLAGGPDTQYF. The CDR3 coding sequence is TGCGCCAGCAGCCGACGACTAGCGGGAGGGCCAGATACGCAGTATTTT.

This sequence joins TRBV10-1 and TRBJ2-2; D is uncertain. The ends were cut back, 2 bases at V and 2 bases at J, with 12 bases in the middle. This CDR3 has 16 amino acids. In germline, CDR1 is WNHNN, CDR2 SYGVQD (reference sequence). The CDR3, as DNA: TGCGCCAGCAGTGAGGGTAAAGGGTCCAACACCGGGGAGCTGTTTTTT. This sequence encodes CASSEGKGSNTGELFF.

The CDR3: CASGYPGQGDYEQYF. CDR3 DNA sequence: TGTGCTAGTGGTTACCCCGGACAGGGGGACTACGAGCAGTACTTC. V gene TRBV12-5 combines with J gene TRBJ2-7; 10 nucleotides agree with TRBD1. V was clipped by 4 bases and J by 3 bases; unmatched bases: 6. Germline V lookup: CDR1 LGHNT, CDR2 FRNRAP. The CDR3 covers 15 residues.

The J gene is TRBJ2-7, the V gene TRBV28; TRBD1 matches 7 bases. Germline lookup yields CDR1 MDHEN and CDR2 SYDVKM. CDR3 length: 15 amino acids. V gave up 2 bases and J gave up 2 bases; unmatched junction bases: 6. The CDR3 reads CASSLGRQGTYEQYF. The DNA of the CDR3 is TGTGCCAGCAGTTTAGGGCGACAGGGAACCTACGAGCAGTACTTC. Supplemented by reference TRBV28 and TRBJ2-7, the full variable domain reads DVKVTQSSRYLVKRTGEKVFLECVQDMDHENMFWYRQDPGLGLRLIYFSYDVKMKEKGDIPEGYSVSREKKERFSLILESASTNQTSMYLCASSLGRQGTYEQYFGPGTRLTVT.

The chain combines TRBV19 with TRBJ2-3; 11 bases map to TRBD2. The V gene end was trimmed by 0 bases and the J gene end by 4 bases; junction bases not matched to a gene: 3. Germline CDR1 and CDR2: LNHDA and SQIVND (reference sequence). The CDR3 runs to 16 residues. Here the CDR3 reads CASSIDPSGRSDTQYF. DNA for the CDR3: TGTGCCAGTAGTATAGATCCTAGCGGGAGGTCAGATACGCAGTATTTT.

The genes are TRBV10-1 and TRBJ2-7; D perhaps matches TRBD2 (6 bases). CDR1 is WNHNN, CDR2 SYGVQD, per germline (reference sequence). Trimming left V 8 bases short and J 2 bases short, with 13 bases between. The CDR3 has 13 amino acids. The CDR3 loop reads CASPGGSPYEQYF. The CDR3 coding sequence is TGCGCCAGCCCCGGGGGTTCCCCCTACGAGCAGTACTTC.